This T cell receptor (beta chain) emerged from a study of shared clonotypes between healthy human individuals. The assay was immunoSEQ multiplex PCR, and TCRdb's table has in-frame clones only and misses some. Of approximately 2.5 million clones in the sample, about 92% were seen once. Adult Caucasians living in Nashville, Tennessee made up all of the donors. Trimming took off 3 bases at V and 2 bases at J, with 13 bases between the two ends. Germline CDR1 reads MNHNY; CDR2 reads SVGAGI (reference sequence). This CDR3 has 15 amino acids. The origin of this receptor is a man aged 18 to 29 in good health. Input material: naive CD4+ T cells sorted from blood. As to subset: CD45RA+ positively selected. The J gene is TRBJ2-5, the V gene TRBV6-6; D is undetermined. The CDR3 sequence is CASSYRAGRQETQYF. The CDR3 bases are TGTGCCAGCAGTTATCGAGCAGGCAGACAAGAGACCCAGTACTTC.